This T cell receptor beta chain was recorded in a study of cytomegalovirus exposure and HLA in healthy donors. Study context: The roughly 130 validation repertoires used the same platform as the roughly 700 first-cohort repertoires (as reported by a later analysis).

The V gene's germline CDR1 is MDHEN and CDR2 SYDVKM. The CDR3 contains 16 residues. Trimming at V came to 5 bases and at J to 0 bases, leaving 5 bases not matched to a gene. Measured with immunoSEQ multiplex PCR; TCRdb has only the in-frame clones, and not every one. The data hold about 160,000 clones, with about four fifths observed a single time. The receptor was isolated from a man aged 25 to 45 in good health and CMV-seropositive. The chain carries TRBV28 and TRBJ2-2, with 8 positions matching TRBD2. The sample comprised PBMCs. The CDR3 reads CASSPGLAANTGELFF. The CDR3 nucleotides read TGTGCCAGCAGTCCCGGACTAGCCGCGAACACCGGGGAGCTGTTTTTT.